The 6 T cell receptor beta chains reported below all come from one sample, sequenced in a study of blood T cell repertoires in COVID-19. Clones were read by immunoSEQ multiplex PCR, and TCRdb kept only the in-frame ones, dropping some. The sample records roughly 430,000 clones, roughly 84% being singletons. The sample taken for sequencing was PBMCs or T cells enriched from blood (not recorded which). These receptors originate from a woman between 18 and 29 years old who had been exposed to COVID-19.

Comment on this clone: Its ends do not fully match the called genes, so a read error is possible. The rearrangement uses TRBV20-1 and TRBJ1-2; tentative D call: TRBD1 (6 bases). CDR3 length equals 11 residues. Germline values: CDR1 DFQATT, CDR2 SNEGSKA (reference sequence). The CDR3 loop reads CSARTQGLAFF. CDR3 in DNA: TGCAGTGCTAGAACCCAGGGGCTGGCCTTCTTC.

V usage is TRBV3-1 (or the pseudogene TRBV3-2) and J usage is TRBJ2-5; 8 bases fit TRBD1. Germline V gives CDR1 LGHDT, CDR2 YNNKEL (reference sequence). With 5 bases clipped from V and 1 base from J, the junction kept 3 bases outside the gene matches. The CDR3 length is 14 residues. CDR3 sequence reads: CASSEGQVQETQYF. CDR3 DNA sequence: TGTGCCAGCAGCGAGGGACAGGTCCAAGAGACCCAGTACTTC.

V usage is TRBV15 and J usage is TRBJ2-5; D possibly corresponds to TRBD1 (6 bases). The CDR3 runs to 16 residues. Germline-derived CDR1 and CDR2 are LNHNV and YYDKDF (reference sequence). The ends were cut back, 0 bases at V and 4 bases at J, with 15 bases in the middle. DNA for the CDR3: TGTGCCACCAGCAGAGATCGGCCTTTCAGGGGAGAGACCCAGTACTTC. It encodes CATSRDRPFRGETQYF.

The V gene is TRBV6-6, the J gene TRBJ2-3, with 9 bases lining up with TRBD2. The germline gives CDR1 MNHNY, CDR2 SVGAGI (reference sequence). The CDR3 totals 15 residues. With 6 bases clipped from V and 2 bases from J, the junction kept 6 bases outside the gene matches. The CDR3 DNA is TGTGCCAGCAGGATTAGCGGGAGCTACACAGATACGCAGTATTTT. Amino acids: CASRISGSYTDTQYF.

This clone was seen a handful of times. V gene TRBV6-6 combines with J gene TRBJ2-7, with a weak D call TRBD1 (6 bases). Trimming shortened V by 2 bases and J by 2 bases, and 16 bases separated the two germline ends. The CDR3 totals 16 residues. The germline V gene encodes CDR1 MNHNY and CDR2 SVGAGI (reference sequence). CDR3 nucleotide sequence: TGTGCCAGCAGTTACCCAACCGGGACAACAGCCTACGAGCAGTACTTC. Its protein is CASSYPTGTTAYEQYF.

This clone was found a few times. This chain uses TRBV7-3 with TRBJ1-5, with D possibly TRBD1 on 5 matching bases. In germline, CDR1 is SGHTA, CDR2 FQGTGA. With 1 base removed from V and 0 bases from J, the gap between germline ends came to 19 bases. This CDR3 has 19 residues. The CDR3 loop reads CASSLISAGKGYSNQPQHF. CDR3 DNA sequence: TGTGCCAGCAGCTTAATCTCCGCAGGGAAGGGGTATAGCAATCAGCCCCAGCATTTT.